One and the same sample provided the 27 T cell receptor beta chains below, sequenced in a study of cytotoxic CD8 clonotypes in ibrutinib-treated CLL (dated by TCRdb to the early 2020s). The method behind the library was the immunoSEQ multiplex PCR assay. In TCRdb, the immuneACCESS table is reduced to in-frame sequences with V and J assigned. These tables do not hold every clone; where another copy was compared, an unresolved V gene accounts for under half, and the others remain unexplained. The sample profile shows about 140,000 clones; 80% of them were found once. The ten largest clones capture less than 9% of the sample. Specimen: PBMCs, collected after 36 months of ibrutinib treatment. These receptors came from a human donor with chronic lymphocytic leukemia.

V gene TRBV21-1 combines with J gene TRBJ1-4; the D call of TRBD1 is as the table states it, not checked on the DNA. TRBV21-1 is termed a pseudogene. The CDR3 sequence is 15 residues long. The chain's CDR3 is CASSKDDRGRVGLFF. The CDR3 DNA is TGTGCCAGCAGCAAAGATGACAGGGGCCGGGTTGGACTGTTTTTT.

The chain joins TRBV28 to TRBJ2-3; D unresolved. The V end lost 3 bases, the J end lost 5 bases, and 12 bases lay between the germline ends. CDR1 and CDR2 from the germline V gene are MDHEN and SYDVKM. This CDR3 has 14 residues. The CDR3 nucleotides read TGTGCCAGCAGTTTGTTGTCCGTCGGAGATACGCAGTATTTT. This translates into CASSLLSVGDTQYF.

The chain has TRBV6-1 and TRBJ1-3; no clear D. Trimming took 7 bases from V and 1 from J, leaving 8 bases between them. The CDR3 loop spans 13 amino acids. Germline CDR1 is MNHNS and CDR2 is SASEGT. This CDR3 is CASKGGSGNTIYF. CDR3 sequence (DNA): TGTGCCAGCAAGGGAGGGTCTGGAAACACCATATATTTT.

The rearrangement uses TRBV6-4 and TRBJ2-1, with 9 bases fitting TRBD2. Losses at the gene ends were 4 bases for V and 7 bases for J; bases not matched to a gene: 8. Germline CDR1 MRHNA, CDR2 SNTAGT. The CDR3 extends over 15 amino acids. CDR3 residues: CASSVMRGGPNEQFF. The DNA for the CDR3 is TGTGCCAGCAGTGTCATGCGGGGGGGCCCTAATGAGCAGTTCTTC.

J is TRBJ2-3 and V is TRBV28; D is uncertain. Germline assignment: CDR1 MDHEN and CDR2 SYDVKM. V was cut by 4 bases and J by 5 bases, with 10 bases left in between. The CDR3 runs to 13 residues. The CDR3: CASSSMTQDTQYF. CDR3 sequence (DNA): TGTGCCAGCAGTTCGATGACCCAAGATACGCAGTATTTT. Combining the CDR3 with reference TRBV28 and TRBJ2-3 gives the whole variable domain DVKVTQSSRYLVKRTGEKVFLECVQDMDHENMFWYRQDPGLGLRLIYFSYDVKMKEKGDIPEGYSVSREKKERFSLILESASTNQTSMYLCASSSMTQDTQYFGPGTRLTVL.

This chain connects TRBV7-9 to TRBJ1-2; no clear D gene. The CDR3 runs 11 residues. The V end was cut by 1 base, the J end by 7 bases, with 4 bases between. Germline V lookup: CDR1 SEHNR, CDR2 FQNEAQ (reference sequence). For the CDR3, the DNA is TGTGCCAGCAGCTTAGTTGGTGGCTACACCTTC. Translating it yields CASSLVGGYTF.

The rearrangement joins TRBV5-1 to TRBJ2-3; a weak D match, TRBD2 (6 bases). This CDR3 is 14 amino acids long. Germline assignment: CDR1 SGHRS and CDR2 YFSETQ. The ends were cut back, 3 bases at V and 6 bases at J, with 14 bases in the middle. CDR3 nucleotide sequence: TGCGCCAGCAGCTGGGGCCCTGGGGGGGATACGCAGTATTTT. Translated: CASSWGPGGDTQYF.

The chain is built from TRBV13 and TRBJ2-3; no definite D call. V was shortened by 1 base and J by 5 bases, with 4 bases between the two germline ends. Per germline, CDR1 PRHDT and CDR2 FYEKMQ (reference sequence). The length of the CDR3 is 12 residues. Written as DNA, the CDR3 is TGTGCCAGCAGCTTAGCCATAGATACGCAGTATTTT. Translation gives CASSLAIDTQYF.

By frequency in the sample, this clone is medium-sized. The V call is TRBV1, the J call TRBJ1-5. TRBV1 is described as a pseudogene. The CDR3 consists of 13 residues. CDR3 sequence (DNA): TGCACCAGCAGCCAGAGGGGGGGACAGCCCCAGCATTTT. The encoded protein is CTSSQRGGQPQHF.

The chain links TRBV5-6 to TRBJ2-5; D unclear. V was pared by 0 bases and J by 7 bases, with 13 bases between. The CDR3 is 14 amino acids. Germline CDR1 and CDR2: SGHDT and YYEEEE. This CDR3 is CASSLALKTGTQYF. The CDR3 bases are TGTGCCAGCAGCTTGGCTCTCAAGACGGGGACCCAGTACTTC.

The rearrangement links TRBV4-1 to TRBJ1-1; the D gene is possibly TRBD1 (6 bases). The CDR3 loop spans 14 amino acids. The V end lost 1 base, the J end lost 3 bases, and 9 bases lay between the germline ends. The V gene's germline CDR1 is MGHRA and CDR2 YSYEKL. As DNA, the CDR3 is TGCGCCAGCAGCCAAGGGGGGGCATACACTGAAGCTTTCTTT. It yields the protein CASSQGGAYTEAFF.

In this sample, this clone turned up a few times. The V call is TRBV4-1, the J call TRBJ2-7; 10 bases line up with TRBD2. Germline V CDR1 and CDR2: MGHRA, YSYEKL. V gave up 2 bases and J gave up 6 bases; unmatched junction bases: 7. The CDR3 is made up of 15 amino acids. CDR3 loop: CASSQPTSGTGEQYF. CDR3 coding DNA: TGCGCCAGCAGCCAACCAACTAGCGGGACGGGCGAGCAGTACTTC.

This clone was counted between two and nine times. The V and J genes are TRBV5-6 and TRBJ1-6; D call uncertain. Germline V lookup: CDR1 SGHDT, CDR2 YYEEEE. V lost 1 base and J lost 10, with 12 bases in between. This CDR3 has 14 amino acids. The CDR3 reads CASSLRDAWSPLHF. Here the CDR3 DNA reads TGTGCCAGCAGCTTGAGGGATGCGTGGTCACCCCTCCACTTT.

V and J are TRBV19 and TRBJ1-1, with D perhaps matching TRBD1 (6 bases). V was trimmed by 0 bases and J by 5 bases, leaving 13 bases between them. The CDR3 is 15 amino acids. From germline, CDR1 is LNHDA and CDR2 SQIVND (reference sequence). This CDR3 reads CASSIEGGRGTEAFF. The CDR3 DNA is TGTGCCAGTAGTATAGAGGGGGGGCGCGGAACTGAAGCTTTCTTT.

The chain employs TRBV30 and TRBJ2-5, with TRBD2 identical over 8 bases. The CDR3 totals 15 residues. Unmatched junction bases numbered 11, after V lost 3 bases and J lost 5 bases. Germline-derived CDR1 and CDR2 are GTSNPN and SVGIG (reference sequence). The CDR3 DNA reads TGTGCCTGGAGCCCGCCCAGCGGGAGTGGGGAGACCCAGTACTTC. As protein: CAWSPPSGSGETQYF.

The chain uses TRBV11-2 and TRBJ1-6, with 7 nucleotides matching TRBD1. Per the germline V gene, CDR1 is SGHAT and CDR2 is FQNNGV. The CDR3 is 15 amino acids. J gave up 7 bases and V 1 base, and 4 bases lay outside the gene matches. CDR3 coding DNA: TGTGCCAGCAGCTTAGGAAGGGGGCTGAATTCACCCCTCCACTTT. As protein: CASSLGRGLNSPLHF.

This clone occurred a few times. The chain uses TRBV6-1 and TRBJ1-5; D might be TRBD1 (5 bases). The CDR3 length is 15 residues. Germline CDR1 MNHNS, CDR2 SASEGT. V gave up 6 bases and J gave up 5 bases, with 17 bases separating them. The CDR3 sequence is CASSPTGGLYQPQHF. The CDR3 region has the DNA TGTGCCAGCAGCCCCACCGGGGGTTTATATCAGCCCCAGCATTTT.

There are a few counts of this clone. The V and J genes are TRBV29-1 and TRBJ1-2; TRBD1 matches 7 bases. V was clipped by 6 bases and J by 7 bases; unmatched bases: 5. Germline V gene data show CDR1 as SQVTM and CDR2 as ANQGSEA. The CDR3 is 11 amino acids. The CDR3: CSVRQGGGYTF. CDR3 coding DNA: TGCAGCGTGAGACAGGGTGGTGGCTACACCTTC.

CDR3 nucleotide sequence: TGCGCCAGCAGCTGGCGGGTGACCCACGAGCAGTACTTC. This sequence encodes CASSWRVTHEQYF. The rearrangement uses TRBV5-1 and TRBJ2-7; tentatively, D is TRBD2 (5 bases). The germline gives CDR1 SGHRS, CDR2 YFSETQ. V lost 3 bases and J 5 bases, leaving 12 bases between the germline ends. This CDR3 has 13 amino acids.

This chain uses TRBV4-1 with TRBJ1-5; D gene unclear. The CDR3 sequence is 15 residues long. V shed 5 bases and J shed 0 bases, with 11 bases lying between them. The V gene's germline CDR1 is MGHRA and CDR2 YSYEKL. The CDR3 sequence: CASSAAFLSNQPQHF. Here the CDR3 DNA reads TGCGCCAGCAGCGCCGCATTCCTTAGCAATCAGCCCCAGCATTTT.

The DNA for the CDR3 is TGTGCCAGCAGCCAGGGACAGGGTTGGGAAACCGGGGAGCTGTTTTTT. Protein product: CASSQGQGWETGELFF. The chain is built from TRBV7-9 and TRBJ2-2, with TRBD1 matching 9 bases. Germline CDR1 and CDR2: SEHNR and FQNEAQ (reference sequence). The CDR3 loop spans 16 amino acids. V gave up 5 bases and J gave up 5 bases; unmatched junction bases: 9. Full variable domain (rest looked up from reference TRBV7-9 and TRBJ2-2): DTGVSQNPRHKITKRGQNVTFRCDPISEHNRLYWYRQTLGQGPEFLTYFQNEAQLEKSRLLSDRFSAERPKGSFSTLEIQRTEQGDSAMYLCASSQGQGWETGELFFGEGSRLTVL.

This clone appeared once. The rearrangement uses TRBV6-5 and TRBJ1-4; D remains ambiguous. The CDR3 has 15 residues. V was shortened by 2 bases and J by 10 bases, with 17 bases between the two germline ends. Germline V gives CDR1 MNHEY, CDR2 SVGAGI. Here the CDR3 reads CASSYQAAGWGKLFF. CDR3 bases: TGTGCCAGCAGTTACCAGGCGGCGGGGTGGGGAAAACTGTTTTTT.

Of note for this clone: The junction shows a germline mismatch at one end, possibly a read error. This chain connects TRBV10-3 to TRBJ1-5; the D gene is possibly TRBD1 (6 bases). Per the germline V gene, CDR1 is ENHRY and CDR2 is SYGVKD. The CDR3 covers 18 residues. The CDR3: CAVSESMGYDRSGQPQHF. Written as DNA, the CDR3 is TGTGCCGTCAGTGAGTCGATGGGCTATGACAGGTCGGGTCAGCCCCAGCATTTT.

The V gene is TRBV18, the J gene TRBJ2-7; 10 nucleotides match TRBD2. Germline assignment: CDR1 KGHSH and CDR2 LQKENI. V shed 1 base, J shed 2 bases, and the junction held 8 bases outside the gene matches. This CDR3 comprises 17 residues. CDR3 amino acids: CASSPRSSGSLTYEQYF. The CDR3 nucleotides are TGTGCCAGCTCACCACGGTCTAGCGGGAGTCTCACCTACGAGCAGTACTTC.

This clone was found a few times. The chain is built from TRBV28 and TRBJ1-2; D is possibly TRBD1 (6 bases). The germline V and J ends were trimmed by 4 bases and 3 bases, with 9 bases remaining between them. The CDR3 covers 13 residues. Germline assignment: CDR1 MDHEN and CDR2 SYDVKM. The CDR3 sequence: CASSSSGDYGYTF. The DNA for the CDR3 is TGTGCCAGCAGTTCCTCAGGGGACTATGGCTACACCTTC.

This clone has just a few counts. The CDR3, as DNA: TGTGCCAGTAGTACACGCCGGGACGGAGATCAGCCCCAGCATTTT. Translating gives CASSTRRDGDQPQHF. This sequence joins TRBV19 and TRBJ1-5; D perhaps matches TRBD1 (5 bases). The CDR3 length is 15 residues. Deletions cut 4 bases from V and 5 bases from J, with 15 bases between. In germline, CDR1 is LNHDA, CDR2 SQIVND (reference sequence). The entire variable domain, with the rest obtained from reference TRBV19 and TRBJ1-5, is as follows: DGGITQSPKYLFRKEGQNVTLSCEQNLNHDAMYWYRQDPGQGLRLIYYSQIVNDFQKGDIAEGYSVSREKKESFPLTVTSAQKNPTAFYLCASSTRRDGDQPQHFGDGTRLSIL.

This chain uses TRBV11-3 with TRBJ1-6; D is unclear. Germline V gene data show CDR1 as SGHNT and CDR2 as YENEEA. The CDR3 extends over 15 amino acids. The V gene lost 5 bases and the J gene lost 9 bases, with 17 bases spanning the gap. CDR3 bases: TGTGCCAGCAGCCCGGATCCGGGAAAATCTTCACCCCTCCACTTT. This codes for CASSPDPGKSSPLHF.